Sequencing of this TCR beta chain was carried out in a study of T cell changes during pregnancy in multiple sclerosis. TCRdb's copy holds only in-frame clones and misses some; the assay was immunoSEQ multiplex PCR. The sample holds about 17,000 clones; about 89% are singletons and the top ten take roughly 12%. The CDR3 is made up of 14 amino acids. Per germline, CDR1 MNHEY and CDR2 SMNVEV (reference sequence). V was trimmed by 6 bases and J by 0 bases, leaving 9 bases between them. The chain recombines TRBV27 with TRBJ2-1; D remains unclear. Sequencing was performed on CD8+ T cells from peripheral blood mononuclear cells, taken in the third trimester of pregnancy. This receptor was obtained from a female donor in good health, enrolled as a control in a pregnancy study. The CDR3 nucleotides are TGTGCCAGCAGGTACTCGAGCTCCTACAATGAGCAGTTCTTC. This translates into CASRYSSSYNEQFF.